Listed below are T cell receptor beta chains from one sample, sequenced in a study of tumor-infiltrating lymphocytes in localized non-small cell lung cancer. The table came from immunoSEQ multiplex PCR; TCRdb's copy has only in-frame clones and leaves some out. The sample lists roughly 30,000 clones, roughly 85% occurring once. The specimen sequenced was lung tumor tissue. The receptors shown here come from a human donor with non-small cell lung cancer. Both conserved end residues are part of each CDR3.

V	J	CDR3
TRBV6-1	TRBJ1-5	CASRGRQGWIQPQHF
TRBV30	TRBJ1-3	CAWGRGSGNTIYF
TRBV9	TRBJ2-1	CASSFDNEQFF
TRBV29-1	TRBJ2-7	CSVAAGGKEQYF
TRBV5-6	TRBJ1-4	CASSLREGTLFF
TRBV7-2	TRBJ2-2	CASSRRGATGELFF
TRBV7-9	TRBJ1-3	CASSSPGPGVGNTIYF
TRBV4-3	TRBJ2-2	CASSQAAGTITGELFF
TRBV4-2	TRBJ2-7	CASSQDEVLTYEQYF
TRBV7-8	TRBJ1-6	CASSLGGQGATPLHF
TRBV18	TRBJ2-1	CASSLRRGSGQDYNEQFF